This T cell receptor beta chain appears in the sequencing data of a study of identical twins. V lost 5 bases, J lost 1 base, and 8 bases lay in between. CDR3 length: 13 residues. The germline gives CDR1 SGHTA, CDR2 FQGTGA. Study outcomes and limitations: Partial confounding of zero-insertion analyses by invariant MAIT and iNKT cells was possible. Out-of-frame TCR alpha sharing observed in monozygotic twins exceeded model estimates.

For this clonotype: Antigen unknown.

After template switching added a universal primer site, the resulting cDNA carried unique molecular identifiers. Via MiXCR, TCRdb re-called the 5' RACE reads, giving one row per CDR3 protein. The sample records roughly 470,000 distinct CDR3 sequences, about 13% being singletons. This sample also appeared in a second study, on yellow fever vaccine responses in identical twins. As that report states: The authors reported partly convergent, partly personalized vaccine responses in identical twins.

The TCR comes from a woman aged 18-29 years in good health. The chain combines TRBV7-3 with TRBJ1-1, with no clear D. Sequencing was performed on CD4+ T cells sorted from blood. The CDR3 loop is CASSIYKNTEAFF. In nucleotides, the CDR3 is TGTGCCAGCAGCATATACAAGAACACTGAAGCTTTCTTT.